This section outlines one T cell receptor (beta chain) sequence together with its context. This entry comes from a study of cytomegalovirus exposure and HLA in healthy donors. Primers for the PCR totalled 60 Vbeta and 13 Jbeta. This table comes from immunoSEQ multiplex PCR, and its TCRdb copy is limited to in-frame clones, with some not included. The sample comprises roughly 200,000 clones, 65% to 85% of which are singletons, and about 2.6% rests with the top ten. The sample was PBMCs. This sequence originates from a female donor in good health and CMV-seronegative.

CDR3 sequence: CASSMVQGSRNEQFF. CDR3 coding DNA: TGTGCCAGTAGTATGGTTCAGGGTTCGAGGAATGAGCAGTTCTTC. The V gene is TRBV19, the J gene TRBJ2-1; D is perhaps TRBD1 (5 bases). V was clipped by 3 bases and J by 7 bases, with 16 bases between them. The germline V gene has CDR1 LNHDA and CDR2 SQIVND (reference sequence). The CDR3 has 15 amino acids.